A single sample is the source of the 6 T cell receptor beta chains below, sequenced in a study of cytomegalovirus exposure and HLA in healthy donors. The PCR contained 60 Vbeta and 13 Jbeta primers. Sequenced by immunoSEQ multiplex PCR; TCRdb stores in-frame clones only, minus some. The table includes roughly 150,000 clones, around 70% detected once. Sequences were obtained from PBMCs. Every receptor here comes from a woman aged 30 to 39 in good health and CMV-seronegative.

The CDR3 DNA follows: TGTGCCAGCAGCGTAGGAGGGACAGAAGAGACCCAGTACTTC. Amino acids: CASSVGGTEETQYF. J is TRBJ2-5 and V is TRBV9, with 7 positions matching TRBD1. V shed 0 bases, J shed 3 bases, and the junction held 2 bases outside the gene matches. Germline V CDR1 and CDR2: SGDLS, YYNGEE. The CDR3 spans 14 residues.

The V and J genes are TRBV19 and TRBJ2-7; 7 bases fit TRBD2. The CDR3 consists of 14 residues. V lost 4 bases to trimming and J lost 4 bases; unmatched junction nucleotides: 7. CDR1 and CDR2 from the germline V gene are LNHDA and SQIVND (reference sequence). The CDR3 is CASSRGGSRYEQYF. In DNA form, the CDR3 reads TGTGCCAGTAGTAGGGGGGGATCCCGTTACGAGCAGTACTTC.

This rearrangement joins TRBV18 to TRBJ2-5; D is unresolved. Germline V lookup: CDR1 KGHSH, CDR2 LQKENI. The CDR3 is made up of 12 amino acids. V was shortened by 3 bases and J by 2 bases, with 4 bases between the two germline ends. CDR3 amino acids: CASSPSQETQYF. In DNA, the CDR3 is TGTGCCAGCTCACCCTCGCAAGAGACCCAGTACTTC. The whole variable domain, remainder taken from reference TRBV18 and TRBJ2-5, is NAGVMQNPRHLVRRRGQEARLRCSPMKGHSHVYWYRQLPEEGLKFMVYLQKENIIDESGMPKERFSAEFPKEGPSILRIQQVVRGDSAAYFCASSPSQETQYFGPGTRLLVL.

The V gene is TRBV18, the J gene TRBJ1-2; possibly TRBD1 for D (6 bases). Germline-derived CDR1 and CDR2 are KGHSH and LQKENI. Trimming left V 4 bases short and J 0 bases short, with 6 bases between. CDR3 length: 13 residues. The CDR3 here is CASSRTANYGYTF. The CDR3 DNA reads TGTGCCAGCTCACGGACAGCTAACTATGGCTACACCTTC. Looking up the rest from reference TRBV18 and TRBJ1-2 gives the full variable domain: NAGVMQNPRHLVRRRGQEARLRCSPMKGHSHVYWYRQLPEEGLKFMVYLQKENIIDESGMPKERFSAEFPKEGPSILRIQQVVRGDSAAYFCASSRTANYGYTFGSGTRLTVV.

This chain connects TRBV29-1 to TRBJ2-2, with D maybe TRBD1 (7 bases). Germline loops: CDR1 SQVTM, CDR2 ANQGSEA. This CDR3 has 14 amino acids. V was cut by 4 bases and J by 6 bases, with 15 bases left in between. The CDR3 region is CSVGGTANAGELFF. CDR3 bases: TGCAGCGTTGGCGGGACAGCAAACGCCGGGGAGCTGTTTTTT.

V usage is TRBV5-1 and J usage is TRBJ1-3; TRBD1 matches 7 bases. There are 15 residues in the CDR3. Germline V CDR1 and CDR2: SGHRS, YFSETQ. The V gene end was trimmed by 3 bases and the J gene end by 0 bases; junction bases not matched to a gene: 3. The CDR3 DNA reads TGCGCCAGCAGCTCGCAGGGGGGCTCTGGAAACACCATATATTTT. This translates into CASSSQGGSGNTIYF.